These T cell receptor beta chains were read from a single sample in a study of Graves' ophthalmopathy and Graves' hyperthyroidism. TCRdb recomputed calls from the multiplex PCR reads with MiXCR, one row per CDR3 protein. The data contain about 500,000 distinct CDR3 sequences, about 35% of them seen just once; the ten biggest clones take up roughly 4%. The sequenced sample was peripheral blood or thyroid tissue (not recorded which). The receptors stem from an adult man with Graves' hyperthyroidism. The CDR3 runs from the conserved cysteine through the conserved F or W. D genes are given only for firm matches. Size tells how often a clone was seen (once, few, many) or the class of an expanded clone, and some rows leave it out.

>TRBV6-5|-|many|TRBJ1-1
TGTGCCAGCAAGTACAGAGGGAACACTGAAGCTTTCTTT
CASKYRGNTEAFF
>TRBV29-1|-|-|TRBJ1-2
TGCAGCGTTGAAGCGGGGAACTATGGCTACACCTTC
CSVEAGNYGYTF
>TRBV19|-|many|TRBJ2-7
TGTGCCAGTAGTAGTAACAGGGTAGGGTCGGACGAGCAGTACTTC
CASSSNRVGSDEQYF
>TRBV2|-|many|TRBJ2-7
TGTGCCAGCAGTCCCAAGACGGCACCCTCCTACGAGCAGTACTTC
CASSPKTAPSYEQYF
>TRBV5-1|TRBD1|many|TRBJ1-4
TGTGCCAGCAGCTCGGGACAGGGAAATGAAAAACTGTTTTTT
CASSSGQGNEKLFF
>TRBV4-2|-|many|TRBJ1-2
TGTGCCAGCAGCCAAGAGGAGTACTATGGCTACACCTTC
CASSQEEYYGYTF
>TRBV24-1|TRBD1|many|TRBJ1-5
TGTGCCACCAGTGATTTTCTGGAGGGGGCCCCCCTCCTGCATTTT
CATSDFLEGAPLLHF
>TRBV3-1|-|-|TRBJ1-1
TGTGCCAGCAGCCAAGCGGCAAGTCGGAACACTGAAGCTTTCTTT
CASSQAASRNTEAFF
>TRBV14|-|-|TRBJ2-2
TGTGCCAGCAGCCAAGTTCTTCGACACGGGGAGCTGTTTTTT
CASSQVLRHGELFF
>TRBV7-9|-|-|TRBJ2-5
TGTGCCAGCAGCTTAGTTGGCAATCAGCCCCAGTACTTC
CASSLVGNQPQYF
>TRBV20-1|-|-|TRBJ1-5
TGCAGTGCTTTCAGGGATGGCAATCAGCCCCAGCATTTT
CSAFRDGNQPQHF
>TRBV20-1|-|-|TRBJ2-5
TGCAGTGCTAGAGTGGCAGGACCTGGAGAGACCCAGTACTTC
CSARVAGPGETQYF
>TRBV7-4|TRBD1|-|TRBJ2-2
TGTGCCAGCAGCGCTCAGGACAGGGGACCGAAGGGTGAGCTGTTTTTT
CASSAQDRGPKGELFF
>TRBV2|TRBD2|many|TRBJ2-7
TGTGCCAGCAATACGGGACTAGCGGTAGAGCAGTACTTC
CASNTGLAVEQYF
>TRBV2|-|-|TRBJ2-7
TGTGCCAGCAGAGCCGACAGTCAGAGCTCCTACGAGCAGTACTTC
CASRADSQSSYEQYF
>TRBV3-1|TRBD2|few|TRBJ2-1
TGTGCCAGCAGCCACGTAGCGGGGGGGCCCAGCAATGAGCAGTTCTTC
CASSHVAGGPSNEQFF